This T cell receptor (beta chain) was found in a study of blood T cell repertoires in COVID-19. Study information: The study drew acute and convalescent COVID-19 samples from the United States, Italy and Spain.

Trimming at V came to 2 bases and at J to 5 bases, leaving 11 bases not matched to a gene. In germline, CDR1 is KGHSH, CDR2 LQKENI. The CDR3 runs 16 residues. The method was immunoSEQ multiplex PCR; TCRdb's version includes in-frame clones alone and lacks a portion of them. The table lists hundreds of thousands of clones, 70% to 90% of them singletons. Adults between roughly 18 and 89 years of age took part from 20 to 25 US areas. Cohorts were based on clinical histories the participants reported. The genes are TRBV18 and TRBJ1-2; 7 bases fit TRBD1. What was sequenced was PBMCs or T cells enriched from blood (not recorded which). The sequence derives from a woman aged 55-75 years in a cohort exposed to, infected with or recovered from COVID-19 (not recorded which). CDR3 sequence: CASSPRQATGQYGYTF. In DNA form, the CDR3 reads TGTGCCAGCTCACCAAGACAAGCGACAGGGCAATATGGCTACACCTTC.